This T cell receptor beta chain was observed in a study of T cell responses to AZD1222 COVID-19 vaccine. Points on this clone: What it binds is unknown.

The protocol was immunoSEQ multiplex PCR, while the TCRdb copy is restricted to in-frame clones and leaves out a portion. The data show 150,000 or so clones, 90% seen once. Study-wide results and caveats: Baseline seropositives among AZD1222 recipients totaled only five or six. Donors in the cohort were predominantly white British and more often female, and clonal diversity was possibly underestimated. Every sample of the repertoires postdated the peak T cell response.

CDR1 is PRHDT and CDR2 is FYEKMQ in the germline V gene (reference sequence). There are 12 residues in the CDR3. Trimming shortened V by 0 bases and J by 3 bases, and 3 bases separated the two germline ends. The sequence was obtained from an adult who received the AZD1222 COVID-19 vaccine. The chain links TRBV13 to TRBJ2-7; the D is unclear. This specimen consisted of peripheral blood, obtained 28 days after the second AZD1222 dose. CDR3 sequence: CASSLGVYEQYF. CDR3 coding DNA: TGTGCCAGCAGCTTAGGAGTCTACGAGCAGTACTTC.